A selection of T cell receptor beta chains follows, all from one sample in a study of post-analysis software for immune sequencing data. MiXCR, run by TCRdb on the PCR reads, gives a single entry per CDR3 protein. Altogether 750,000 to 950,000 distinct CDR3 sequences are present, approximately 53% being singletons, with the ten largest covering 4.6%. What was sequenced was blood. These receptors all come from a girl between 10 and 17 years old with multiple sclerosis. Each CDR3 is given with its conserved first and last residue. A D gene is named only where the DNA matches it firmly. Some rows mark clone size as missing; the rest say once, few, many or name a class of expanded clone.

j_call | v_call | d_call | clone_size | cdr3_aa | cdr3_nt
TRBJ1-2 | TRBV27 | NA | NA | CASHLGQGLFDSYGYTF | TGTGCCAGCCATCTGGGCCAGGGGCTATTTGACTCCTATGGCTACACCTTC
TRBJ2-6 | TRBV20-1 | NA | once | CSARTSGFPGANVLTF | TGCAGTGCTAGGACTAGTGGGTTCCCTGGGGCCAACGTCCTGACTTTC
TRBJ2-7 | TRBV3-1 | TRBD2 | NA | CASSPLAASYEQYF | TGTGCCAGCAGCCCACTAGCGGCCTCCTACGAGCAGTACTTC
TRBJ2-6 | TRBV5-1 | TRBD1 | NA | CASSSRQGGALSSGANVLTF | TGCGCCAGCAGCTCTCGACAGGGTGGGGCTCTAAGCTCTGGGGCCAACGTCCTGACTTTC
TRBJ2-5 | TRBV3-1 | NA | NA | CASSLGAWRPPPYF | TGTGCCAGCAGCCTGGGCGCTTGGCGGCCACCGCCGTACTTC
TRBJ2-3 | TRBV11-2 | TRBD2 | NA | CASSRGLVDTQYF | TGTGCCAGCAGCCGAGGACTAGTTGATACGCAGTATTTT
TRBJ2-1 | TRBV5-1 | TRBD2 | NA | CASSLGLRDYFRDEQFF | TGCGCCAGCAGCTTGGGCCTCCGGGACTACTTTCGGGATGAGCAGTTCTTC
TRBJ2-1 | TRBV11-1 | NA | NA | CASSLENHLAALNEQFF | TGTGCCAGCAGCTTAGAAAATCACCTGGCGGCCCTCAATGAGCAGTTCTTC
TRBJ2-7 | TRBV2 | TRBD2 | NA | CATRTSRGETYEQYF | TGTGCCACCAGGACTAGCAGGGGCGAAACCTACGAGCAGTACTTC
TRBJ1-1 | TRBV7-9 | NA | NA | CASSPGTALNTEAFF | TGTGCCAGCAGCCCCGGGACCGCCTTGAACACTGAAGCTTTCTTT
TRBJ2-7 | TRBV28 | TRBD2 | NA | CASSLGGGSHSYEQYF | TGTGCCAGCAGTTTAGGGGGGGGGTCTCACTCCTACGAGCAGTACTTC
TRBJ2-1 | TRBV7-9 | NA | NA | CASSLLKSVSSYNEQFF | TGTGCCAGCAGCTTACTTAAAAGTGTGTCTTCCTACAATGAGCAGTTCTTC
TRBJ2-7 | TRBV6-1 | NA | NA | CASSETTRSIYEQYF | TGTGCCAGCAGTGAAACTACCCGTTCTATTTACGAGCAGTACTTC
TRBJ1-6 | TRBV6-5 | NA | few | CASSGRQAYNSPLHF | TGTGCCAGCAGTGGTCGACAGGCTTATAATTCACCCCTCCACTTT
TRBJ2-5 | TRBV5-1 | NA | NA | CASSLTTAKETQYF | TGCGCCAGCAGCTTGACGACAGCCAAAGAGACCCAGTACTTC
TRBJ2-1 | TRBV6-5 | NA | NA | CASSSIGTYNEQVF | TGTGCCAGCAGTTCAATTGGGACATACAATGAGCAGGTCTTC
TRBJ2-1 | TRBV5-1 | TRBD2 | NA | CASSRRLAGGQNEQFF | TGCGCCAGCAGCCGGAGACTAGCGGGAGGTCAGAATGAGCAGTTCTTC
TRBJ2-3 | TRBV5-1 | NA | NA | CASSLASTRGTDTQYF | TGCGCCAGCAGCTTGGCCTCAACGAGGGGCACAGATACGCAGTATTTT
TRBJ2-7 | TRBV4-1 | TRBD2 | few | CASSRQAGALDEQYF | TGCGCCAGCAGCCGGCAAGCGGGAGCGTTAGACGAGCAGTACTTC
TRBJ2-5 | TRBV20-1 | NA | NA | CSATSSSGHLQETQYF | TGCAGTGCTACCTCCTCATCGGGACACCTCCAAGAGACCCAGTACTTC
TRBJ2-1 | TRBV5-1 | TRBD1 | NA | CASSSSGTDYNEQFF | TGCGCCAGCAGCTCCTCCGGGACAGATTACAATGAGCAGTTCTTC
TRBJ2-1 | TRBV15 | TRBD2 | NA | CATSRASGAYNEQFF | TGTGCCACCAGCAGAGCGAGCGGGGCTTACAATGAGCAGTTCTTC
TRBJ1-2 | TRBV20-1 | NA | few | CSARDYNYGYTF | TGCAGTGCTAGAGATTACAACTATGGCTACACCTTC
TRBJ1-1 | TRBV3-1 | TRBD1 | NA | CASSQVGQKAFF | TGTGCCAGCAGCCAAGTGGGACAGAAAGCTTTCTTT
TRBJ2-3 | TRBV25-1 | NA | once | CASSDDSSTDTQYF | TGTGCCAGCAGTGACGACTCTAGCACAGATACGCAGTATTTT
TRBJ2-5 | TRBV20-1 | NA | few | CSAPRARVQETQYF | TGCAGTGCTCCCCGTGCCCGGGTCCAAGAGACCCAGTACTTC
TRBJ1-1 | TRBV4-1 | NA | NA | CASSQVGGTYGAFF | TGCGCCAGCAGCCAAGTGGGCGGGACCTATGGCGCTTTCTTT
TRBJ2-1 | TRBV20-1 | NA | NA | CSSSPAESSYNEQFF | TGCAGCAGTTCACCAGCGGAGAGCTCCTACAATGAGCAGTTCTTC
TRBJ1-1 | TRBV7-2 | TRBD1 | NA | CASSPRDRDLNTEAFF | TGTGCCAGCAGCCCCAGGGACAGGGACCTGAACACTGAAGCTTTCTTT
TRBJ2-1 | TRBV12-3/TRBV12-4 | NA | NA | CASSPAGTHNEQFF | TGTGCCAGCAGCCCGGCTGGGACCCACAATGAGCAGTTCTTC
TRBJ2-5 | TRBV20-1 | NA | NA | CSAPRTGSETQYF | TGCAGTGCTCCGAGGACGGGCTCAGAGACCCAGTACTTC
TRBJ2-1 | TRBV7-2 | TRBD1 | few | CASSLDTGGGEQFF | TGTGCCAGCAGCTTAGATACAGGGGGAGGTGAGCAGTTCTTC
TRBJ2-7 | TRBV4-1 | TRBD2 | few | CASSQDPPLRGGPSYEQYF | TGCGCCAGCAGCCAAGACCCTCCTTTACGCGGGGGGCCCTCCTACGAGCAGTACTTC
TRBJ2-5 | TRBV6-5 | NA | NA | CASSYLGGRETQYF | TGTGCCAGCAGTTACCTGGGGGGGCGAGAGACCCAGTACTTC
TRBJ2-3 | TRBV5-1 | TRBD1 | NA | CASSFTGTGRSTDTQYF | TGCGCCAGCAGCTTCACCGGGACAGGGAGAAGTACAGATACGCAGTATTTT
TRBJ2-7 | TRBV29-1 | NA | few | CSVEDLADEQYF | TGCAGCGTTGAAGATTTAGCTGACGAGCAGTACTTC
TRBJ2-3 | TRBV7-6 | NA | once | CASSLRVSDTSSSTDTQYF | TGTGCCAGCAGCCTTAGAGTATCGGACACCTCATCTAGCACAGATACGCAGTATTTT
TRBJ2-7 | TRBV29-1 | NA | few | CSVAQTYEQYF | TGCAGCGTTGCCCAGACCTACGAGCAGTACTTC
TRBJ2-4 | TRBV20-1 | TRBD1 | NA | CSAREQGAAKNIQYF | TGCAGTGCTAGAGAACAGGGGGCAGCCAAAAACATTCAGTACTTC
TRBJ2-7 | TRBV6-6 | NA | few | CASSPPGGAYEQYF | TGTGCCAGCAGCCCTCCCGGGGGAGCCTACGAGCAGTACTTC